This T cell receptor (beta chain) came from a study of control samples from healthy donors and cancer patients. Assay: immunoSEQ multiplex PCR; the TCRdb copy retains only in-frame clones and omits some. The sample includes approximately 190,000 clones. The V gene end was trimmed by 3 bases and the J gene end by 8 bases; junction bases not matched to a gene: 10. CDR1 MGHRA and CDR2 YSYEKL come from the germline V gene. CDR3 length: 16 residues. The rearrangement joins TRBV4-1 to TRBJ1-4; 9 nucleotides match TRBD1. The sequence was obtained from a woman aged 30 to 39 in good health. The sequenced material came from blood. CDR3 DNA: TGCGCCAGCAGCCAGACAGGGGGGGGTTTCGGGGAAAAACTGTTTTTT. This gives the protein CASSQTGGGFGEKLFF.